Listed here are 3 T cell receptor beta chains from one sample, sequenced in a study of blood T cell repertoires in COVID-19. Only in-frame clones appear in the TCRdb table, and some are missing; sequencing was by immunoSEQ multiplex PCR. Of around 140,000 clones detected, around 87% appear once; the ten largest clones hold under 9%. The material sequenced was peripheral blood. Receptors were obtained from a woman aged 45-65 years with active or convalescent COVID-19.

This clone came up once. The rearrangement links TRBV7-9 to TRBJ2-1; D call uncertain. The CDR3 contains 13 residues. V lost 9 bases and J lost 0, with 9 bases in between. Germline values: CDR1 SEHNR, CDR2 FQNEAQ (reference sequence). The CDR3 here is CARAPVSYNEQFF. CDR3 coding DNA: TGTGCCAGGGCCCCTGTCTCCTACAATGAGCAGTTCTTC.

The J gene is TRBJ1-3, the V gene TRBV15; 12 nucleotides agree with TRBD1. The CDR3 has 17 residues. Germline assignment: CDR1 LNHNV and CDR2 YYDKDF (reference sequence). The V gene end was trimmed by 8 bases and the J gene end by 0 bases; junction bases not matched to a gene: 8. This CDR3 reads CATALGTGGFSGNTIYF. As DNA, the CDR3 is TGTGCCACCGCTCTCGGGACAGGGGGCTTCTCTGGAAACACCATATATTTT.

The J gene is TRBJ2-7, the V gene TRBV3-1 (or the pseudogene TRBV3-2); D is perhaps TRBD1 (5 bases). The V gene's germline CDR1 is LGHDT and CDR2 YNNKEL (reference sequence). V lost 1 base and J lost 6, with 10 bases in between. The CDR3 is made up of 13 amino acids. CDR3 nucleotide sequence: TGTGCCAGCAGCCAAGGGCAGACAGTCGAGCAGTACTTC. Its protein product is CASSQGQTVEQYF.